The rows below give T cell receptor beta chains drawn from one sample of a study of cytomegalovirus exposure and HLA in healthy donors. Produced via immunoSEQ multiplex PCR; TCRdb's table is partial and in-frame only. The sample includes about 200,000 clones, roughly 91% of them seen just once. The specimen sequenced was PBMCs. The receptor set was obtained from a woman under 30 in good health and CMV-seropositive. The CDR3 runs from the conserved cysteine through the conserved F or W. A D gene is named only where the DNA matches it firmly. Not every row has a clone size; where given, it reads once, few, many or a size class.

V gene: TRBV5-4
D gene: TRBD1
clone size: .
J gene: TRBJ1-1
CDR3 DNA: TGTGCCAGCAGGCCAATAACCGGGACAGGGAACACTGAAGCTTTCTTT
CDR3 protein: CASRPITGTGNTEAFF

V gene: TRBV4-1
D gene: .
clone size: .
J gene: TRBJ1-1
CDR3 DNA: TGCGCCAGCAGCCAGGAGGCGAGCGGTACTGAAGCTTTCTTT
CDR3 protein: CASSQEASGTEAFF

V gene: TRBV2
D gene: TRBD1
clone size: .
J gene: TRBJ2-7
CDR3 DNA: TGTGCCAGCAGTGAATACAGGGGGCTTTCCTACGAGCAGTACTTC
CDR3 protein: CASSEYRGLSYEQYF

V gene: TRBV6-5
D gene: TRBD2
clone size: once
J gene: TRBJ2-5
CDR3 DNA: TGTGCCAGCAGTTCCCGTACTAGCGGGAGGTCGGAGACCCAGTACTTC
CDR3 protein: CASSSRTSGRSETQYF

V gene: TRBV5-4
D gene: TRBD2
clone size: .
J gene: TRBJ2-7
CDR3 DNA: TGTGCCAGCAGCTTGGGCGGGAGGCAGGGGAGTTCCTACGAGCAGTACTTC
CDR3 protein: CASSLGGRQGSSYEQYF

V gene: TRBV27
D gene: .
clone size: once
J gene: TRBJ2-1
CDR3 DNA: TGTGCCAGCAGTGCCGAGGGGCGGGGACGCTACAATGAGCAGTTCTTC
CDR3 protein: CASSAEGRGRYNEQFF

V gene: TRBV27
D gene: TRBD2
clone size: .
J gene: TRBJ2-1
CDR3 DNA: TGTGCCAGCAGTTCCCCGGGACTAGCGGGTTCCTACAATGAGCAGTTCTTC
CDR3 protein: CASSSPGLAGSYNEQFF

V gene: TRBV19
D gene: .
clone size: .
J gene: TRBJ1-5
CDR3 DNA: TGTGCCAGTAGTATCAAGGGGCAGCCCCAGCATTTT
CDR3 protein: CASSIKGQPQHF

V gene: TRBV5-6
D gene: .
clone size: .
J gene: TRBJ1-4
CDR3 DNA: TGTGCCAGCACCGCTGCTCAGGGATTTACGAATGAAAAACTGTTTTTT
CDR3 protein: CASTAAQGFTNEKLFF

V gene: TRBV27
D gene: TRBD2
clone size: .
J gene: TRBJ2-2
CDR3 DNA: TGTGCCAGCAGTTTAGGATCTAGCGGGAACACCGGGGAGCTGTTTTTT
CDR3 protein: CASSLGSSGNTGELFF

V gene: TRBV2
D gene: .
clone size: .
J gene: TRBJ2-3
CDR3 DNA: TGTGCCAGCAGTGGGACAGGGAGGGGAGATACGCAGTATTTT
CDR3 protein: CASSGTGRGDTQYF

V gene: TRBV9
D gene: .
clone size: .
J gene: TRBJ2-3
CDR3 DNA: TGTGCCAGCAGCGCGGGGGTGCGGGCCAGCACAGATACGCAGTATTTT
CDR3 protein: CASSAGVRASTDTQYF

V gene: TRBV27
D gene: .
clone size: few
J gene: TRBJ2-1
CDR3 DNA: TGTGCCAGCAGTTTATCGTTGGCAGGCTACTACAATGAGCAGTTCTTC
CDR3 protein: CASSLSLAGYYNEQFF

V gene: TRBV5-1
D gene: .
clone size: .
J gene: TRBJ1-1
CDR3 DNA: TGCGCCAGCAGCTCCGTTACAGGGTTTGAAGCTTTCTTT
CDR3 protein: CASSSVTGFEAFF

V gene: TRBV5-1
D gene: .
clone size: once
J gene: TRBJ1-2
CDR3 DNA: TGCGCCAGCAGCTCGGGATACAGTATAGATGGCTACACCTTC
CDR3 protein: CASSSGYSIDGYTF

V gene: TRBV7-7
D gene: TRBD2
clone size: .
J gene: TRBJ2-1
CDR3 DNA: TGTGCTAGCAGCTTAGTGGCGCTAGCGGATTACAATGAGCAGTTCTTC
CDR3 protein: CASSLVALADYNEQFF

V gene: TRBV6-5
D gene: TRBD1
clone size: .
J gene: TRBJ2-1
CDR3 DNA: TGTGCCAGCACGCGGACAGGGCGCTCGAATGAGCAGTTCTTC
CDR3 protein: CASTRTGRSNEQFF

V gene: TRBV5-1
D gene: TRBD1
clone size: .
J gene: TRBJ2-7
CDR3 DNA: TGCGCCAGCAGCTTGCCGGGCGGGACAGGGGTAGTCGAGCAGTACTTC
CDR3 protein: CASSLPGGTGVVEQYF

V gene: TRBV5-6
D gene: .
clone size: once
J gene: TRBJ1-3
CDR3 DNA: TGTGCCAGCAGCTTCAATTCAGGGTTAGGAAACACCATATATTTT
CDR3 protein: CASSFNSGLGNTIYF

V gene: TRBV6-1
D gene: TRBD1
clone size: .
J gene: TRBJ2-7
CDR3 DNA: TGTGCCAGCAGTGAAGACGGTGGACAGGGAAGCCCCTACGAGCAGTACTTC
CDR3 protein: CASSEDGGQGSPYEQYF

V gene: TRBV6-1
D gene: TRBD1
clone size: .
J gene: TRBJ1-5
CDR3 DNA: TGTGCCAGCAGCGTGGGCAGGGGGCTTGGTCAGCCCCAGCATTTT
CDR3 protein: CASSVGRGLGQPQHF

V gene: TRBV28
D gene: TRBD2
clone size: .
J gene: TRBJ2-7
CDR3 DNA: TGTGCCAGCAGCCTAGCGGGAGTCCAGCAGTACTTC
CDR3 protein: CASSLAGVQQYF

V gene: TRBV2
D gene: TRBD1
clone size: .
J gene: TRBJ1-2
CDR3 DNA: TGTGCCAGCAGTGAAATGGGACAGGGTCCCTATGGCTACACCTTC
CDR3 protein: CASSEMGQGPYGYTF

V gene: TRBV19
D gene: .
clone size: few
J gene: TRBJ2-7
CDR3 DNA: TGTGCCAGTAGTATTAGTGGGGTAGCGAGCGGGGAGCAGTACTTC
CDR3 protein: CASSISGVASGEQYF

V gene: TRBV6-6
D gene: TRBD1
clone size: .
J gene: TRBJ2-7
CDR3 DNA: TGTGCCAGCAGCACACCACAGGGGGCGCGATCCGAGCAGTACTTC
CDR3 protein: CASSTPQGARSEQYF

V gene: TRBV11-2
D gene: TRBD1
clone size: once
J gene: TRBJ2-2
CDR3 DNA: TGTGCCAGCAGACCGGGACAGGGGTTAGGCGGGGAGCTGTTTTTT
CDR3 protein: CASRPGQGLGGELFF

V gene: TRBV5-1
D gene: .
clone size: .
J gene: TRBJ2-2
CDR3 DNA: TGCGCCAGCAGCTGGTACAGGGCCACCGGGGAGCTGTTTTTT
CDR3 protein: CASSWYRATGELFF